These T cell receptor beta chains were read from a single sample in a study of cytomegalovirus exposure and HLA in healthy donors. Assay used: immunoSEQ multiplex PCR; TCRdb lists only in-frame clones, some missing. The repertoire includes 90,000 to 150,000 clones, about 80% of them detected once, and around 2% sits in the top ten. The sample consisted of PBMCs. Source of these receptors: a human donor in good health. Each CDR3 is given with its conserved first and last residue. A D gene is named only where the DNA matches it firmly. Some rows have no size entry. The others give once, few or many, or a class for an expanded clone.

D gene	clone size	V gene	CDR3 length	J gene	CDR3 protein	CDR3 DNA
NA	NA	TRBV6-5	13	TRBJ1-1	CASSRQVSAEAFF	TGTGCCAGCAGTCGACAGGTTAGCGCTGAAGCTTTCTTT
TRBD2	NA	TRBV5-1	15	TRBJ2-1	CASSLVLTSGNEQFF	TGCGCCAGCAGCTTGGTCCTGACTAGCGGGAATGAGCAGTTCTTC
NA	NA	TRBV7-2	13	TRBJ1-1	CASSLVGTFEAFF	TGTGCCAGCAGCTTAGTGGGCACGTTTGAAGCTTTCTTT
NA	NA	TRBV19	15	TRBJ2-6	CASSIGASGANVLTF	TGTGCCAGTAGTATAGGCGCCTCTGGGGCCAACGTCCTGACTTTC
TRBD1	NA	TRBV5-1	16	TRBJ2-7	CASSLAVAGGPYEQYF	TGCGCCAGCAGCTTGGCCGTGGCAGGGGGTCCCTACGAGCAGTACTTC
NA	NA	TRBV5-1	14	TRBJ1-1	CASSYRVMNTEAFF	TGCGCCAGCAGTTACAGGGTCATGAACACTGAAGCTTTCTTT
NA	NA	TRBV11-1	16	TRBJ2-2	CASSLDRFANTGELFF	TGTGCCAGCAGCCTTGACAGGTTCGCGAACACCGGGGAGCTGTTTTTT
TRBD1	NA	TRBV28	17	TRBJ2-3	CASSKGTGGMSTDTQYF	TGTGCCAGCAGTAAAGGGACAGGGGGCATGAGCACAGATACGCAGTATTTT
TRBD2	once	TRBV7-6	16	TRBJ2-7	CASSPASGNRVGEQYF	TGTGCCAGCAGCCCCGCGAGCGGGAATAGAGTAGGCGAGCAGTACTTC
NA	once	TRBV28	15	TRBJ1-3	CASSSVYSTGNTIYF	TGTGCCAGCAGCTCCGTGTACTCCACTGGAAACACCATATATTTT
TRBD1	NA	TRBV5-1	14	TRBJ2-3	CASSSGQGADTQYF	TGCGCCAGCAGCTCTGGACAGGGGGCAGATACGCAGTATTTT
NA	once	TRBV6-4	15	TRBJ2-3	CASSDSGGSTDTQYF	TGTGCCAGCAGTGACTCGGGGGGTAGCACAGATACGCAGTATTTT
NA	NA	TRBV6-6	12	TRBJ1-6	CASNTGKSPLHF	TGTGCCAGCAATACAGGGAAATCACCCCTCCACTTT
TRBD2	NA	TRBV4-3	16	TRBJ2-1	CASSQEASGGAGEQFF	TGCGCCAGCAGCCAAGAGGCCAGCGGGGGGGCCGGTGAGCAGTTCTTC
TRBD1	NA	TRBV30	15	TRBJ2-2	CAWSRRRGQTGELFF	TGTGCCTGGAGTCGGCGCAGGGGGCAGACCGGGGAGCTGTTTTTT
TRBD2	NA	TRBV11-3	15	TRBJ2-1	CASSSSSGSYNEQFF	TGTGCCAGCAGCTCGTCTAGCGGGTCCTACAATGAGCAGTTCTTC
NA	NA	TRBV27	13	TRBJ1-5	CASSTAGNQPQHF	TGTGCCAGCTCGACAGCCGGTAATCAGCCCCAGCATTTT
NA	NA	TRBV6-5	15	TRBJ1-5	CASSYTTGSDQPQHF	TGTGCCAGCAGTTACACCACAGGGTCGGATCAGCCCCAGCATTTT
NA	NA	TRBV28	18	TRBJ1-2	CASSFVQGASQRRYGYTF	TGTGCCAGCAGTTTTGTCCAGGGCGCAAGCCAACGACGCTATGGCTACACCTTC
NA	NA	TRBV19	13	TRBJ2-5	CASSTTGSETQYF	TGTGCCAGTAGTACGACGGGGTCAGAGACCCAGTACTTC
TRBD2	NA	TRBV27	17	TRBJ2-7	CASSPLGGREGPYEQYF	TGTGCCAGCAGTCCGTTGGGTGGGCGGGAGGGCCCCTACGAGCAGTACTTC
NA	NA	TRBV7-2	13	TRBJ1-2	CASSLAEVYGYTF	TGTGCCAGCAGCTTAGCTGAAGTCTACGGCTACACCTTC
NA	NA	TRBV2	15	TRBJ1-5	CASSDIPAGYQPQHF	TGTGCCAGCAGTGACATCCCCGCAGGATATCAGCCCCAGCATTTT
TRBD1	NA	TRBV27	14	TRBJ1-5	CASSLRTGNQPQHF	TGTGCCAGCAGTCTTCGGACAGGGAACCAGCCCCAGCATTTT
TRBD1	NA	TRBV5-6	15	TRBJ1-1	CASSLAGQGNTEAFF	TGTGCCAGCAGCTTGGCCGGACAGGGGAACACTGAAGCTTTCTTT
NA	NA	TRBV4-1	14	TRBJ2-5	CASSQTGSQETQYF	TGCGCCAGCAGCCAGACGGGGTCTCAAGAGACCCAGTACTTC
TRBD1	NA	TRBV18	15	TRBJ1-1	CASSSSTGVRTEAFF	TGTGCCAGCTCTTCGAGTACAGGGGTGCGGACTGAAGCTTTCTTT